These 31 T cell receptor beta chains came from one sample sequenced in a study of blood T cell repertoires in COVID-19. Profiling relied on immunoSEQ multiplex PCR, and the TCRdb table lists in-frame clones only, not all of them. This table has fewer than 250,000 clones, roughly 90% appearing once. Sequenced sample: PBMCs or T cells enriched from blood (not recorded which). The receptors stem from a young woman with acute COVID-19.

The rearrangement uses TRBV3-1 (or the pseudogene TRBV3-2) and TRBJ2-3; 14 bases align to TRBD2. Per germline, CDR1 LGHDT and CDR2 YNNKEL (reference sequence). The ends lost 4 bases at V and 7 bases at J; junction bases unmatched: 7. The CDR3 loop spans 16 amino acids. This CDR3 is CASSLLTSGGANTQYF. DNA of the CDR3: TGTGCCAGCAGCCTCCTGACTAGCGGGGGGGCAAATACGCAGTATTTT.

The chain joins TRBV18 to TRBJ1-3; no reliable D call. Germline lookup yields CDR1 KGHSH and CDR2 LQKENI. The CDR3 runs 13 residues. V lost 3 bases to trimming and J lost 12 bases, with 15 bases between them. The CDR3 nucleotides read TGTGCCAGCTCACCCCCCTCGCGTCAGGTCATATATTTT. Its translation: CASSPPSRQVIYF.

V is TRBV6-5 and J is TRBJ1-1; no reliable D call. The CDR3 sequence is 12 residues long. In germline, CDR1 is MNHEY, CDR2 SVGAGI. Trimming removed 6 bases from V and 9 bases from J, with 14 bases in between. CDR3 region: CASRSTSYQAFF. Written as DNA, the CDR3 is TGTGCCAGCAGGTCCACATCATACCAAGCTTTCTTT.

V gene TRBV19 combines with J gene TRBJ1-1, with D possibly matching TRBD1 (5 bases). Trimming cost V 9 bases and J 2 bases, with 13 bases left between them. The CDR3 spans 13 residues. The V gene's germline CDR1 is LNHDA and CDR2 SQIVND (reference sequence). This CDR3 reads CASLRGLNTEAFF. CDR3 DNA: TGTGCCAGCCTTAGGGGACTCAACACTGAAGCTTTCTTT.

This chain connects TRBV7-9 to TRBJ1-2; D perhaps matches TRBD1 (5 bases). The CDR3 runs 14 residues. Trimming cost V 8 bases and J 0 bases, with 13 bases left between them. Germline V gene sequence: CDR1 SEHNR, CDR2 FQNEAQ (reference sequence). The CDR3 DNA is TGTGCCAGCGAGGCAGGGCCTACTAACTATGGCTACACCTTC. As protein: CASEAGPTNYGYTF.

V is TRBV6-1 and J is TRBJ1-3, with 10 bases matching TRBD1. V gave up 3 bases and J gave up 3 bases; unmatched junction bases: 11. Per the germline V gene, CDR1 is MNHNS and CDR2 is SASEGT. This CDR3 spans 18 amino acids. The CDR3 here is CASSDLPTGGIFGNTIYF. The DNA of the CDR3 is TGTGCCAGCAGTGATTTACCGACAGGGGGCATTTTTGGAAACACCATATATTTT.

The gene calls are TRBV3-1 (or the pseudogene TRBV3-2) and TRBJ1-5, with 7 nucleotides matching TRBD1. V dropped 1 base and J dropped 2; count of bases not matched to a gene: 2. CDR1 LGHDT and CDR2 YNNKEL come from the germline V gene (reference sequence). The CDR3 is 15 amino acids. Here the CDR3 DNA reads TGTGCCAGCAGCCAAGGGGGGACAGGCAATCAGCCCCAGCATTTT. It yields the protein CASSQGGTGNQPQHF.

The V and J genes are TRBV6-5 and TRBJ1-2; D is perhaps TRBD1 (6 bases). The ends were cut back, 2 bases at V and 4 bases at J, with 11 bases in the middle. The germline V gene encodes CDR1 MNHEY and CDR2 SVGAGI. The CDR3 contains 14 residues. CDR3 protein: CASSYGEQGYGYTF. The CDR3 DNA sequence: TGTGCCAGCAGTTACGGGGAACAGGGCTATGGCTACACCTTC.

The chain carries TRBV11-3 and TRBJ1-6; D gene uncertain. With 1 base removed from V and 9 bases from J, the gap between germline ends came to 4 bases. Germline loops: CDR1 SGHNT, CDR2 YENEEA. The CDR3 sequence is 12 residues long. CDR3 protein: CASSLGSSPLHF. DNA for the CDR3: TGTGCCAGCAGCTTAGGGAGTTCACCCCTCCACTTT.

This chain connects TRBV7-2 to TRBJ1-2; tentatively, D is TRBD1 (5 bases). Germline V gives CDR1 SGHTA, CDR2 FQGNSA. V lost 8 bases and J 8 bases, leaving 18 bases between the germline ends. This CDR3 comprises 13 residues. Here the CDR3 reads CASLDRDSGGYTF. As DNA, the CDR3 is TGTGCCAGCCTAGATAGGGACTCAGGGGGCTACACCTTC.

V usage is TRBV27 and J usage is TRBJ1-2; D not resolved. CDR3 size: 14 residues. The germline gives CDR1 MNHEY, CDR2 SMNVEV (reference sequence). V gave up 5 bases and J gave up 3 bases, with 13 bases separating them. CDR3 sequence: CASSPLAGHYGYTF. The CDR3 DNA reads TGTGCCAGCAGTCCCCTAGCCGGACACTATGGCTACACCTTC.

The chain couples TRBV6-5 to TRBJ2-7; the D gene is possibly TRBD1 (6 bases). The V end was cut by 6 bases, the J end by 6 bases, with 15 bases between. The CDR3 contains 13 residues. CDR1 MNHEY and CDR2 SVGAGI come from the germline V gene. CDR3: CASSALKGGEQYF. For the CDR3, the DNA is TGTGCCAGCAGCGCCCTTAAAGGGGGCGAGCAGTACTTC.

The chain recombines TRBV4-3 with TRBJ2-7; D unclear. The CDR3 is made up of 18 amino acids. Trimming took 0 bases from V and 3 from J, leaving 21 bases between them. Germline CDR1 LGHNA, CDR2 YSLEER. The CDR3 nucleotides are TGCGCCAGCAGCCAAGACCCCCCCCCAATGTGGGCGAGCTACGAGCAGTACTTC. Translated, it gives CASSQDPPPMWASYEQYF.

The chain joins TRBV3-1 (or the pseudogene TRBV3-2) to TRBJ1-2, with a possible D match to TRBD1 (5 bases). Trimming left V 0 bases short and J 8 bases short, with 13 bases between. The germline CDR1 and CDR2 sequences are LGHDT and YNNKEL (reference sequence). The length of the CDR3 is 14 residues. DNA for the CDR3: TGTGCCAGCAGCCAAGATCCTCAGGGCCACGGCTACACCTTC. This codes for CASSQDPQGHGYTF.

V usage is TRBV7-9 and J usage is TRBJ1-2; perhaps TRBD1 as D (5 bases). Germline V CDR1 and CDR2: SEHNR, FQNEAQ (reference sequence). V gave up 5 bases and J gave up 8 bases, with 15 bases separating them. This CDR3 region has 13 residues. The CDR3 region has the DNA TGTGCCAGCAGCCCGAGACGGGGGGAGGGCTACACCTTC. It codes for CASSPRRGEGYTF.

The CDR3: CASSLGTDSLQNSPLHF. The CDR3 DNA follows: TGCGCCAGCAGCTTGGGTACGGACAGCTTACAAAATTCACCCCTCCACTTT. V and J are TRBV5-1 and TRBJ1-6; tentative D call: TRBD1 (6 bases). The CDR3 is made up of 17 amino acids. CDR1 and CDR2 from the germline V gene are SGHRS and YFSETQ. Deletions cut 0 bases from V and 7 bases from J, with 17 bases between.

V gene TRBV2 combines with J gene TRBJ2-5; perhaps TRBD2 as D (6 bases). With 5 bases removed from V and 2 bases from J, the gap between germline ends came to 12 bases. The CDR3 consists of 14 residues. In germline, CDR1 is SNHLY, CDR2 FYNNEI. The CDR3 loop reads CASSLGLTQETQYF. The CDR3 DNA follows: TGTGCCAGCAGTCTCGGACTAACACAAGAGACCCAGTACTTC.

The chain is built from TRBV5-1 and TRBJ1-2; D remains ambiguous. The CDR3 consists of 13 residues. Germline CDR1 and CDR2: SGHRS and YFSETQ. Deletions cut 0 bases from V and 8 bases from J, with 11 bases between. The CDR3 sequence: CASSLEGVGGYTF. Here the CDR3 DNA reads TGCGCCAGCAGCTTGGAAGGAGTTGGGGGCTACACCTTC.

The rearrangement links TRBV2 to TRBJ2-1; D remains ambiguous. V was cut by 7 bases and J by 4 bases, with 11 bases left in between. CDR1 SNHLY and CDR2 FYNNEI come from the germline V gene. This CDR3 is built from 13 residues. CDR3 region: CASILTVYNEQFF. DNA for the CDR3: TGTGCCAGCATTCTTACAGTTTACAATGAGCAGTTCTTC. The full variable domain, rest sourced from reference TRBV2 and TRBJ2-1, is EPEVTQTPSHQVTQMGQEVILRCVPISNHLYFYWYRQILGQKVEFLVSFYNNEISEKSEIFDDQFSVERPDGSNFTLKIRSTKLEDSAMYFCASILTVYNEQFFGPGTRLTVL.

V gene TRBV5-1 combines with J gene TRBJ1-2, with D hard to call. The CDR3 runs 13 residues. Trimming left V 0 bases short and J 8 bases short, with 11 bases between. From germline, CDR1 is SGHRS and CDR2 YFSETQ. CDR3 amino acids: CASSLGTTSGYTF. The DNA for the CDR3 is TGCGCCAGCAGCTTGGGCACAACCTCAGGCTACACCTTC. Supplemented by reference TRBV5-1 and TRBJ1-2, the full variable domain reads KAGVTQTPRYLIKTRGQQVTLSCSPISGHRSVSWYQQTPGQGLQFLFEYFSETQRNKGNFPGRFSGRQFSNSRSEMNVSTLELGDSALYLCASSLGTTSGYTFGSGTRLTVV.

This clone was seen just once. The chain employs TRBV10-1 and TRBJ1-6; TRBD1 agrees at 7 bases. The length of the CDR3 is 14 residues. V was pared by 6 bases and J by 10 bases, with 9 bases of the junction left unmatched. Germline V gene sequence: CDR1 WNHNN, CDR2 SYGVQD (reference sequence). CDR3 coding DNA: TGCGCCAGCAGCCCGACAGGGAAAGACTCACCCCTCCACTTT. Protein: CASSPTGKDSPLHF.

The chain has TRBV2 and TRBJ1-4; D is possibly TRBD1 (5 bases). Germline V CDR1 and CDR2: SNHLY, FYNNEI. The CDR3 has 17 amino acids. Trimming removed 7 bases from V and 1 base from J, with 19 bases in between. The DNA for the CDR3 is TGTGCCAGCATCCCAAGGGGCGGTGGGGTAACTAATGAAAAACTGTTTTTT. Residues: CASIPRGGGVTNEKLFF. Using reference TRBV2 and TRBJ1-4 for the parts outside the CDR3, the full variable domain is EPEVTQTPSHQVTQMGQEVILRCVPISNHLYFYWYRQILGQKVEFLVSFYNNEISEKSEIFDDQFSVERPDGSNFTLKIRSTKLEDSAMYFCASIPRGGGVTNEKLFFGSGTQLSVL.

The CDR3 sequence is CASSLVPSGPISWPQHF. The CDR3 DNA follows: TGTGCCAGCAGCTTGGTTCCAAGCGGCCCCATATCTTGGCCCCAGCATTTT. The chain has TRBV5-5 and TRBJ1-5; D is undetermined. Germline lookup yields CDR1 SGHKS and CDR2 YYEKEE (reference sequence). The CDR3 spans 17 residues. V lost 0 bases, J lost 9 bases, and 22 bases lay in between.

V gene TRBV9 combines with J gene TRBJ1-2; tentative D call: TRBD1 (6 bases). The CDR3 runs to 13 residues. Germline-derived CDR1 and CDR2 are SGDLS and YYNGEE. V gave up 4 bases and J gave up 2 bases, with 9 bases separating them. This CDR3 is CASSPGTNYGYTF. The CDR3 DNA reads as TGTGCCAGCAGCCCTGGGACAAACTATGGCTACACCTTC. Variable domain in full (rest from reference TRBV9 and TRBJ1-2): DSGVTQTPKHLITATGQRVTLRCSPRSGDLSVYWYQQSLDQGLQFLIQYYNGEERAKGNILERFSAQQFPDLHSELNLSSLELGDSALYFCASSPGTNYGYTFGSGTRLTVV.

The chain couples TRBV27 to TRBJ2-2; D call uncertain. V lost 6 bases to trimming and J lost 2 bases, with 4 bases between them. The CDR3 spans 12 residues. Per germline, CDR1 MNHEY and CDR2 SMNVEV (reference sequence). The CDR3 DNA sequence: TGTGCCAGCAGCACTAACACCGGGGAGCTGTTTTTT. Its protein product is CASSTNTGELFF.

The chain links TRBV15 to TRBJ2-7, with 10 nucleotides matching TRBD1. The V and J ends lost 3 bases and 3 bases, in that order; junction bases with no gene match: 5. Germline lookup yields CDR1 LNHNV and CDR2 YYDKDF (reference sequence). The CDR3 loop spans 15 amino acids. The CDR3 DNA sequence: TGTGCCACCAGCAGCGGCAGGACAGGGGGCTACGAGCAGTACTTC. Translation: CATSSGRTGGYEQYF.

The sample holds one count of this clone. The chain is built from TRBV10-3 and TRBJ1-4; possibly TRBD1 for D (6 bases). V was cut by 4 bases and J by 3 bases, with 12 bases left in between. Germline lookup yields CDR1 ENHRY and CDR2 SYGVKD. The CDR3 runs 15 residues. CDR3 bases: TGTGCCATCAGTGCCTCCAGGGGACCTAATGAAAAACTGTTTTTT. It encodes CAISASRGPNEKLFF.

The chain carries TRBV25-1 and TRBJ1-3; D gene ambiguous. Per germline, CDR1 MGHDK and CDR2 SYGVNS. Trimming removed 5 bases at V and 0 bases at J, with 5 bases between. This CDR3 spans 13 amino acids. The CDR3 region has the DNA TGTGCCAGCAGTCTCGGCTCTGGAAACACCATATATTTT. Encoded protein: CASSLGSGNTIYF. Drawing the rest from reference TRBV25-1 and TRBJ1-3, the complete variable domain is EADIYQTPRYLVIGTGKKITLECSQTMGHDKMYWYQQDPGMELHLIHYSYGVNSTEKGDLSSESTVSRIRTEHFPLTLESARPSHTSQYLCASSLGSGNTIYFGEGSWLTVV.

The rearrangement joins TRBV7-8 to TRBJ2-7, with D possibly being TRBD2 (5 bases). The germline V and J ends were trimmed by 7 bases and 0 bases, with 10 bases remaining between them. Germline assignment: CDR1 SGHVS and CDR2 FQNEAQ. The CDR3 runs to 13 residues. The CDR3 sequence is CASTSRSSYEQYF. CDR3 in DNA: TGTGCCAGCACTAGCCGGAGCTCCTACGAGCAGTACTTC.

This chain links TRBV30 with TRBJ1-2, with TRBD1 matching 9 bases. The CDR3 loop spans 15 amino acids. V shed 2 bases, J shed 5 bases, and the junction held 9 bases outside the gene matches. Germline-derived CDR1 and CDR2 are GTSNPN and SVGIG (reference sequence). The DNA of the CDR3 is TGTGCCTGGAGTAAGACAGGGGGGACTCTTTATGGCTACACCTTC. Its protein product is CAWSKTGGTLYGYTF.

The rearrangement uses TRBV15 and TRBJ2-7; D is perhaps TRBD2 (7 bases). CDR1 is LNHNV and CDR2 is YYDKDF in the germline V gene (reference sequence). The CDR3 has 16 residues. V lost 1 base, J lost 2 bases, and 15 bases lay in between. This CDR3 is CATSRGGGGLPYEQYF. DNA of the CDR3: TGTGCCACCAGCAGAGGAGGGGGGGGACTCCCCTACGAGCAGTACTTC. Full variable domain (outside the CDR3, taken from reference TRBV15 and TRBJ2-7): DAMVIQNPRYQVTQFGKPVTLSCSQTLNHNVMYWYQQKSSQAPKLLFHYYDKDFNNEADTPDNFQSRRPNTSFCFLDIRSPGLGDTAMYLCATSRGGGGLPYEQYFGPGTRLTVT.